This entry concerns a single T cell receptor beta chain. Its antigen is undetermined. Sequencing of the DNA from cultured CD4+ T cells was carried out with the Oncomine TCR Beta short-read assay. A single record per CDR3 protein comes from TCRdb applying MiXCR to the PCR reads. Of under 6,500 distinct CDR3 sequences listed, around 50% were seen once; the top ten hold around 58%. Treatment given: roughly 10-day PBMC culture with coronavirus spike peptide pools or control peptides (ViraFEST assay). This sample is drawn from a study of vaccination and CD4 T cells after COVID-19. Study findings and constraints: SARS-CoV-2-reactive clonotypes rose nonsignificantly, with the median going from around 20 to 38.

The sequence came from a human donor who had recovered from COVID-19. The specimen sequenced was CD4+ T cells from blood, cultured in vitro.

The CDR3 region has the DNA TGTGCCAGCAGCCGGGGCGGAGGTGGCTACACCTTC. Its translation: CASSRGGGGYTF. This chain joins TRBV6-1 and TRBJ1-2, with D perhaps matching TRBD1 (5 bases). V was pared by 6 bases and J by 7 bases, with 12 bases between. Per germline, CDR1 MNHNS and CDR2 SASEGT. The CDR3 runs to 12 residues.